This entry lists 15 T cell receptor beta chains sequenced from one sample in a study of cytomegalovirus exposure and HLA in healthy donors. It was with 60 Vbeta and 13 Jbeta primers that the PCR ran. The method was immunoSEQ multiplex PCR; TCRdb's version includes in-frame clones alone and lacks a portion of them. The sample table includes about 78,000 clones. The sample taken for sequencing was PBMCs. These TCRs come from a female donor in good health and CMV-seropositive.

The chain has TRBV15 and TRBJ2-7; 8 positions agree with TRBD2. V lost 0 bases and J lost 4; bases outside the gene matches: 2. CDR1 LNHNV and CDR2 YYDKDF come from the germline V gene (reference sequence). This CDR3 comprises 14 residues. The CDR3 is CATSRDGLAYEQYF. CDR3 in DNA: TGTGCCACCAGCAGAGATGGACTAGCTTACGAGCAGTACTTC.

V and J are TRBV2 and TRBJ1-2, with no clear D. This CDR3 region has 13 residues. Looked up from germline, CDR1 is SNHLY and CDR2 is FYNNEI. Trimming cost V 1 base and J 5 bases, with 8 bases left between them. CDR3 DNA: TGTGCCAGCAGTGAAGGCAGGCCGTATGGCTACACCTTC. Residues: CASSEGRPYGYTF.

The gene calls are TRBV6-1 and TRBJ2-5, with 7 nucleotides matching TRBD1. The CDR3 has 13 amino acids. Germline CDR1 is MNHNS and CDR2 is SASEGT. The V gene end was trimmed by 6 bases and the J gene end by 4 bases; junction bases not matched to a gene: 5. CDR3 nucleotide sequence: TGTGCCAGCAGCCCGACAGGGACAGAGACCCAGTACTTC. Protein: CASSPTGTETQYF.

The chain has TRBV15 and TRBJ1-4; TRBD1 matches 7 bases. This CDR3 spans 14 amino acids. Germline V gives CDR1 LNHNV, CDR2 YYDKDF (reference sequence). V dropped 2 bases and J dropped 7; count of bases not matched to a gene: 4. CDR3 in DNA: TGTGCCACCAGCAGAAGGACAGGCGCTGAAAAACTGTTTTTT. Protein product: CATSRRTGAEKLFF.

Of note for this clone: The junction departs from the called germline gene at one end, perhaps through a read error. The chain carries TRBV11-2 and TRBJ1-4, with 11 bases fitting TRBD1. The CDR3 sequence is 18 residues long. Germline CDR1 reads SGHAT; CDR2 reads FQNNGV. This CDR3 is CASSLDGIPGQGDEKLFF. The CDR3 DNA reads TGTGCCAGCAGCCTAGATGGGATACCGGGACAGGGGGATGAAAAACTGTTTTTT.

In nucleotides, the CDR3 is TGTGCCAGCAGTCCGGGACTACACGAGCAGTACTTC. This sequence encodes CASSPGLHEQYF. V usage is TRBV6-5 and J usage is TRBJ2-7; the match to TRBD2 covers 7 bases. The CDR3 loop spans 12 amino acids. The germline gives CDR1 MNHEY, CDR2 SVGAGI. The V and J ends lost 5 bases and 5 bases, in that order; junction bases with no gene match: 3.

J is TRBJ2-3 and V is TRBV7-6, with 16 bases lining up with TRBD2. V lost 3 bases, J lost 1 base, and 4 bases stayed unmatched. The CDR3 loop spans 18 amino acids. Germline V gene lookup returns CDR1 SGHVS and CDR2 FNYEAQ. CDR3 bases: TGTGCCAGCAGCTTGGGACTAGCGGGGGGGCTTGGCACAGATACGCAGTATTTT. It codes for CASSLGLAGGLGTDTQYF.

The rearrangement joins TRBV7-3 to TRBJ2-7, with D possibly TRBD2 on 6 matching bases. The CDR3 length is 16 residues. Trimming cost V 2 bases and J 1 base, with 15 bases left between them. Germline V CDR1 and CDR2: SGHTA, FQGTGA. In DNA form, the CDR3 reads TGTGCCAGCAGCTTATCTCCTAGCGCGAAGTCCTACGAGCAGTACTTC. It yields the protein CASSLSPSAKSYEQYF.

The rearrangement uses TRBV14 and TRBJ2-7, with 7 bases that match TRBD2. Germline V CDR1 and CDR2: SGHDN, FVKESK. The CDR3 length is 13 residues. The J segment lost 6 bases and the V segment lost 5 bases, leaving 7 bases of the junction unmatched. DNA for the CDR3: TGTGCCAGCAGCACCCAACTAGCGTTCGAGCAGTACTTC. Protein product: CASSTQLAFEQYF.

The chain recombines TRBV19 with TRBJ2-7; TRBD2 matches at 7 bases. Germline CDR1 reads LNHDA; CDR2 reads SQIVND (reference sequence). V lost 1 base, J lost 2 bases, and 5 bases stayed unmatched. This CDR3 spans 15 amino acids. CDR3 in amino acids: CASSIGGREPYEQYF. CDR3 DNA: TGTGCCAGTAGTATAGGAGGGCGGGAGCCCTACGAGCAGTACTTC.

The V and J genes are TRBV6-5 and TRBJ2-1, with no clear D. Per the germline V gene, CDR1 is MNHEY and CDR2 is SVGAGI. V was shortened by 8 bases and J by 5 bases, with 13 bases between the two germline ends. This CDR3 region has 13 residues. CDR3 sequence (DNA): TGTGCCAGCTTTCAACCACCGGACAATGAGCAGTTCTTC. It translates to CASFQPPDNEQFF.

The genes are TRBV30 and TRBJ2-7, with 9 positions matching TRBD2. This CDR3 region has 15 residues. V was pared by 4 bases and J by 3 bases, with 10 bases of the junction left unmatched. CDR1 is GTSNPN, CDR2 SVGIG, per germline (reference sequence). This CDR3 is CAWTPRGREGYEQYF. The CDR3 bases are TGTGCCTGGACTCCTAGAGGGCGGGAGGGCTACGAGCAGTACTTC.

The chain combines TRBV10-3 with TRBJ2-1, with a weak D call TRBD2 (5 bases). This CDR3 is 13 amino acids long. Per the germline V gene, CDR1 is ENHRY and CDR2 is SYGVKD. V was cut by 6 bases and J by 2 bases, with 8 bases left in between. CDR3 in DNA: TGTGCCATCAGAGCCGGGACCTACAATGAGCAGTTCTTC. Translation: CAIRAGTYNEQFF.

This sequence joins TRBV29-1 and TRBJ1-3; the D is unclear. Germline CDR1 reads SQVTM; CDR2 reads ANQGSEA. The germline V and J ends were trimmed by 4 bases and 0 bases, with 7 bases remaining between them. CDR3 length: 13 residues. The CDR3 nucleotides read TGCAGCGTTGTACTATACTCTGGAAACACCATATATTTT. Translation gives CSVVLYSGNTIYF. The whole variable domain, remainder taken from reference TRBV29-1 and TRBJ1-3, is SAVISQKPSRDICQRGTSLTIQCQVDSQVTMMFWYRQQPGQSLTLIATANQGSEATYESGFVIDKFPISRPNLTFSTLTVSNMSPEDSSIYLCSVVLYSGNTIYFGEGSWLTVV.

This chain joins TRBV5-1 and TRBJ1-2; 12 bases map to TRBD1. CDR3 size: 17 residues. CDR1 is SGHRS, CDR2 YFSETQ, per germline. V shed 4 bases and J 12 bases; nucleotides not matched to a gene: 19. CDR3 nucleotides: TGCGCCAGCAGCGGGGGGACAGGGGGCGCGGGGCTGCGCTTTCACACCTTC. Protein sequence: CASSGGTGGAGLRFHTF.